This T cell receptor (beta chain) was identified during a study of response to subunit inactivated influenza vaccine. The CDR3 has 15 amino acids. Germline values: CDR1 MNHEY, CDR2 SVGEGT. The V gene end was trimmed by 6 bases and the J gene end by 2 bases; junction bases not matched to a gene: 9. This clonotype turned up a few times. Each CDR3 protein gets one entry after TCRdb re-called the RT-PCR reads with MiXCR. Among about 540,000 distinct CDR3 sequences listed, under 30% were seen once. This sample was also put to use in a study of T cells expressing NK-cell markers. That work adds: Researchers built TCR beta cDNA using 5'RACE template switching with UMIs. Sorted CD3+CD56+NKG2C+, CD3+CD56+NKG2C- and CD3+CD56-NKG2C+ T-cell subsets were beta-chain profiled. The study sequenced eight donors, seven HCMV-seropositive and one seronegative.

This receptor was identified in a middle-aged man who received an inactivated influenza vaccine. Specimen: CD4+ T cells sorted from PBMCs, collected 11 to 12 days after vaccination. The chain is built from TRBV6-2 or TRBV6-3 and TRBJ2-7; 8 positions agree with TRBD1. CDR3 residues: CASSRYRGRTYEQYF. The CDR3 coding sequence is TGTGCCAGCAGCCGCTACAGGGGGAGGACCTACGAGCAGTACTTC.